These 22 T cell receptor beta chains came from one sample sequenced in a study of cytomegalovirus exposure and HLA in healthy donors (TCRdb year 2017). The protocol used for the library was the immunoSEQ multiplex PCR assay. TCRdb limited this immuneACCESS table to in-frame rearrangements with V and J called. A share of clones is missing; checked studies link under half to unresolved V genes, and the rest is unexplained. The sample table holds 90,000 to 150,000 clones, of which approximately 90% were seen once. The ten largest clones take up around 6% of the sample. The specimen sequenced was PBMCs. The receptor set was obtained from a woman aged 18 to 35 in good health and CMV-seropositive.

CDR3 region: CASSLAGMTGELFF. In DNA form, the CDR3 reads TGCGCCAGCAGCTTGGCCGGTATGACCGGGGAGCTGTTTTTT. The rearrangement links TRBV5-1 to TRBJ2-2; D is uncertain. The CDR3 consists of 14 residues. Germline V gene data show CDR1 as SGHRS and CDR2 as YFSETQ. Trimming pared 0 bases from V and 5 bases from J, leaving 8 bases between.

This chain uses TRBV4-1 with TRBJ1-2; tentatively, D is TRBD1 (6 bases). Trimming left V 0 bases short and J 2 bases short, with 22 bases between. CDR1 and CDR2 (germline): MGHRA, YSYEKL. This CDR3 is 19 amino acids long. The CDR3 region has the DNA TGCGCCAGCAGCCAAGATCTAGTGCATTATTCAGGGGACAACTATGGCTACACCTTC. Its protein is CASSQDLVHYSGDNYGYTF.

The CDR3 region has the DNA TGTGCCAGCGGAAAAGGTTGGAGCACCGGGGAGCTGTTTTTT. It specifies CASGKGWSTGELFF. The chain combines TRBV6-1 with TRBJ2-2; D not resolved. V gave up 8 bases and J gave up 4 bases, with 14 bases separating them. The CDR3 extends over 14 amino acids. Germline-derived CDR1 and CDR2 are MNHNS and SASEGT.

The chain has TRBV9 and TRBJ1-2, with D tentatively TRBD1 (5 bases). The CDR3 is made up of 17 amino acids. With 5 bases removed from V and 4 bases from J, the gap between germline ends came to 24 bases. Germline assignment: CDR1 SGDLS and CDR2 YYNGEE. CDR3 loop: CASRPLEGLSPSYGYTF. CDR3 coding DNA: TGTGCCAGCAGGCCATTAGAGGGACTATCGCCGTCCTATGGCTACACCTTC.

The V call is TRBV2, the J call TRBJ2-7; 7 positions agree with TRBD2. V shed 6 bases, J shed 4 bases, and the junction held 6 bases outside the gene matches. CDR1 and CDR2 (germline): SNHLY, FYNNEI. The CDR3 totals 13 residues. Here the CDR3 DNA reads TGTGCCAGCAGCCCGGGGGGTGTATACGAGCAGTACTTC. Its protein product is CASSPGGVYEQYF.

This clone was seen only once. This chain joins TRBV6-1 and TRBJ2-7; the match to TRBD1 covers 9 bases. CDR3 length: 15 residues. V trimming: 6 bases; J trimming: 5 bases; junction bases outside the gene matches: 11. CDR1 is MNHNS, CDR2 SASEGT, per germline. CDR3 in amino acids: CASRDTGTGQNEQYF. Written as DNA, the CDR3 is TGTGCCAGCAGGGATACCGGGACAGGGCAGAACGAGCAGTACTTC.

The rearrangement links TRBV5-1 to TRBJ2-5; 9 bases agree with TRBD2. The CDR3 has 15 amino acids. V lost 5 bases to trimming and J lost 5 bases; unmatched junction nucleotides: 10. Germline CDR1 SGHRS, CDR2 YFSETQ. Here the CDR3 DNA reads TGCGCCAGCAGTCGGACTAGCGCCCTTATTGAGACCCAGTACTTC. It specifies CASSRTSALIETQYF.

This chain uses TRBV30 with TRBJ2-1; TRBD2 matches 8 bases. V shed 4 bases and J 1 base; nucleotides not matched to a gene: 3. The CDR3 spans 14 residues. The germline V gene has CDR1 GTSNPN and CDR2 SVGIG (reference sequence). DNA for the CDR3: TGTGCCTGGACCGGCGGGAGGTCCTACAATGAGCAGTTCTTC. This codes for CAWTGGRSYNEQFF.

The chain carries TRBV19 and TRBJ1-1; no definite D call. The germline V gene encodes CDR1 LNHDA and CDR2 SQIVND (reference sequence). CDR3 length: 17 residues. V lost 3 bases to trimming and J lost 1 base, with 18 bases between them. The CDR3 sequence: CASSMYPLVESNTEAFF. CDR3 bases: TGTGCCAGTAGTATGTACCCCTTGGTGGAGTCGAACACTGAAGCTTTCTTT.

This chain joins TRBV18 and TRBJ2-2, with 7 bases identical to TRBD1. The J segment lost 6 bases and the V segment lost 4 bases, leaving 8 bases of the junction unmatched. This CDR3 comprises 15 residues. Germline V CDR1 and CDR2: KGHSH, LQKENI. The CDR3 nucleotides read TGTGCCAGCTCACGCCAGGGGGTCCGGTCCGGGGAGCTGTTTTTT. It translates to CASSRQGVRSGELFF.

The rearrangement links TRBV7-8 to TRBJ1-3; 9 nucleotides agree with TRBD1. Germline V gives CDR1 SGHVS, CDR2 FQNEAQ. Trimming removed 2 bases from V and 0 bases from J; junction bases left unmatched: 2. The CDR3 spans 16 residues. The CDR3 nucleotides read TGTGCCAGCAGCTTAAGACAGGGGGACTCTGGAAACACCATATATTTT. It codes for CASSLRQGDSGNTIYF.

This clone was observed a single time. The rearrangement links TRBV6-6 to TRBJ2-6; D is possibly TRBD1 (6 bases). The V and J ends lost 1 base and 3 bases respectively, with 10 bases between them. CDR3 length: 16 amino acids. Per germline, CDR1 MNHNY and CDR2 SVGAGI (reference sequence). The DNA of the CDR3 is TGTGCCAGCAGTTACTTCCAGGGGCTTGGGGCCAACGTCCTGACTTTC. The encoded protein is CASSYFQGLGANVLTF.

The chain uses TRBV2 and TRBJ1-2; TRBD1 might be the D (6 bases). V shed 7 bases and J shed 5 bases, with 20 bases lying between them. Germline-derived CDR1 and CDR2 are SNHLY and FYNNEI. The CDR3 consists of 15 residues. CDR3 coding DNA: TGTGCCAGCACGTCTGAGGGCAGGGGAGAATATGGCTACACCTTC. The encoded protein is CASTSEGRGEYGYTF.

The chain carries TRBV5-6 and TRBJ1-1, with D perhaps TRBD1 (6 bases). The CDR3 is 13 amino acids. The V gene lost 3 bases and the J gene lost 3 bases, with 9 bases spanning the gap. The germline V gene encodes CDR1 SGHDT and CDR2 YYEEEE. The chain's CDR3 is CASSSQGDTEAFF. Written as DNA, the CDR3 is TGTGCCAGCAGCTCACAGGGAGACACTGAAGCTTTCTTT.

The CDR3 protein is CASSFLGSYGYTF. The CDR3 DNA follows: TGTGCCAGCAGTTTTTTGGGCAGTTATGGCTACACCTTC. The V and J genes are TRBV27 and TRBJ1-2; D gene uncertain. V lost 3 bases to trimming and J lost 5 bases, with 10 bases between them. The CDR3 loop spans 13 amino acids. The germline V gene has CDR1 MNHEY and CDR2 SMNVEV (reference sequence).

The CDR3 region is CASSSKGLAGNNEQFF. In nucleotides, the CDR3 is TGTGCCAGCAGTTCCAAGGGACTAGCGGGAAACAATGAGCAGTTCTTC. The chain is built from TRBV6-5 and TRBJ2-1; 13 positions agree with TRBD2. Trimming took 4 bases from V and 5 from J; bases not matched to a gene: 5. The CDR3 consists of 16 residues. Per germline, CDR1 MNHEY and CDR2 SVGAGI.

This chain uses TRBV7-9 with TRBJ1-4; 9 bases fit TRBD1. Per germline, CDR1 SEHNR and CDR2 FQNEAQ (reference sequence). This CDR3 spans 17 amino acids. The V gene end was trimmed by 2 bases and the J gene end by 4 bases; junction bases not matched to a gene: 8. The CDR3 spells CASSLRMGTGNNEKLFF. The CDR3 DNA is TGTGCCAGCAGCTTAAGAATGGGGACAGGGAATAATGAAAAACTGTTTTTT.

As for this clone: This is likely a read error, given that the CDR3 carries no conserved phenylalanine or tryptophan at its end. The limits of the CDR3 on the DNA are not certain, so only TCRdb's listed CDR3 is given. The CDR3 loop is CASSLDWKPCG. The chain recombines TRBV11-2 with TRBJ2-7; TRBD2 reflects the table's D call only, with no check against the DNA. CDR1 is SGHAT, CDR2 FQNNGV, per germline. The CDR3 spans 11 amino acids, including both terminal residues.

V is TRBV6-1 and J is TRBJ1-5; D gene uncertain. V was cut by 7 bases and J by 10 bases, with 17 bases left in between. The CDR3 has 13 amino acids. In germline, CDR1 is MNHNS, CDR2 SASEGT. The CDR3 DNA reads TGTGCCAGCACCGAACGGGGAGGGTACCCCCAGCATTTT. It specifies CASTERGGYPQHF.

This chain links TRBV29-1 with TRBJ2-6, with no clear D. The CDR3 runs to 14 residues. The V end was cut by 6 bases, the J end by 0 bases, with 9 bases between. The germline V gene encodes CDR1 SQVTM and CDR2 ANQGSEA. The CDR3 reads CSVASSSGANVLTF. The CDR3, as DNA: TGCAGCGTGGCTTCTAGCTCTGGGGCCAACGTCCTGACTTTC.

CDR3: CASSFGANTEAFF. CDR3 bases: TGTGCCAGCAGCTTCGGTGCGAACACTGAAGCTTTCTTT. This rearrangement joins TRBV5-6 to TRBJ1-1; no clear D. In germline, CDR1 is SGHDT, CDR2 YYEEEE. V dropped 2 bases and J dropped 1 base, with 6 bases sitting between them. The CDR3 has 13 amino acids. Using reference TRBV5-6 and TRBJ1-1 for the parts outside the CDR3, the full variable domain is DAGVTQSPTHLIKTRGQQVTLRCSPKSGHDTVSWYQQALGQGPQFIFQYYEEEERQRGNFPDRFSGHQFPNYSSELNVNALLLGDSALYLCASSFGANTEAFFGQGTRLTVV.

The chain joins TRBV18 to TRBJ2-7; TRBD1 matches at 8 bases. CDR3 length: 15 amino acids. Germline CDR1 and CDR2: KGHSH and LQKENI. J lost 4 bases, V lost 6 bases, and 11 bases had no gene match. CDR3: CASSTGQVARYEQYF. CDR3 bases: TGTGCCAGCTCTACGGGACAGGTGGCCCGATACGAGCAGTACTTC.